Below are 27 T cell receptor beta chains sequenced from a single sample in a study of cytomegalovirus exposure and HLA in healthy donors. Primers for the PCR totalled 60 Vbeta and 13 Jbeta. Only in-frame clones appear in the TCRdb table, and some are missing; sequencing was by immunoSEQ multiplex PCR. The data hold under 120,000 clones, with roughly 78% observed a single time. The sample comprised PBMCs. These receptors were obtained from a middle-aged woman in good health and CMV-seronegative.

This clone was seen only once. This chain joins TRBV25-1 and TRBJ1-2; weak D call: TRBD1 (6 bases). The CDR3 runs 16 residues. The V gene's germline CDR1 is MGHDK and CDR2 SYGVNS. Trimming took 6 bases from V and 3 from J, leaving 20 bases between them. CDR3 in amino acids: CASSGFRDTQDYGYTF. DNA of the CDR3: TGTGCCAGCAGCGGCTTTAGGGACACCCAAGACTATGGCTACACCTTC.

This clone was seen a handful of times. The gene calls are TRBV7-2 and TRBJ2-5, with no clear D. CDR1 SGHTA and CDR2 FQGNSA come from the germline V gene. V gave up 0 bases and J gave up 5 bases, with 7 bases separating them. The CDR3 is made up of 13 amino acids. The CDR3 sequence is CASSLAAYETQYF. The DNA of the CDR3 is TGTGCCAGCAGCTTAGCAGCTTACGAGACCCAGTACTTC.

The chain has TRBV7-2 and TRBJ2-7; TRBD2 matches at 7 bases. This CDR3 region has 15 residues. J lost 2 bases, V lost 7 bases, and 11 bases had no gene match. Germline CDR1 is SGHTA and CDR2 is FQGNSA. CDR3 DNA sequence: TGTGCCAGCACCCCCTCTGGGGGGGTAACCTACGAGCAGTACTTC. Encoded protein: CASTPSGGVTYEQYF.

J is TRBJ2-5 and V is TRBV5-4; weak D call: TRBD2 (6 bases). CDR3 length equals 15 residues. Germline CDR1 reads SGHNT; CDR2 reads YYREEE (reference sequence). V was shortened by 7 bases and J by 4 bases, with 20 bases between the two germline ends. Here the CDR3 DNA reads TGTGCCAGCCAGAATGGGCCTGGGGGAGGAGAGACCCAGTACTTC. Protein sequence: CASQNGPGGGETQYF.

The CDR3 nucleotides are TGTGCCAGTAGTATCGGACTAGCTACTGAGCAGTACTTC. It encodes CASSIGLATEQYF. The J gene is TRBJ2-7, the V gene TRBV19, with 8 bases matching TRBD2. This CDR3 has 13 amino acids. V gave up 3 bases and J gave up 7 bases; unmatched junction bases: 5. Per germline, CDR1 LNHDA and CDR2 SQIVND (reference sequence). Full variable domain (remainder filled in from reference TRBV19 and TRBJ2-7): DGGITQSPKYLFRKEGQNVTLSCEQNLNHDAMYWYRQDPGQGLRLIYYSQIVNDFQKGDIAEGYSVSREKKESFPLTVTSAQKNPTAFYLCASSIGLATEQYFGPGTRLTVT.

The chain links TRBV19 to TRBJ2-7; D gene ambiguous. The CDR3 spans 17 residues. Trimming removed 1 base at V and 2 bases at J, with 18 bases between. CDR1 is LNHDA, CDR2 SQIVND, per germline (reference sequence). The CDR3 is CASSIVRPSGKTYEQYF. The CDR3 bases are TGTGCCAGTAGTATAGTTCGACCCTCAGGAAAGACCTACGAGCAGTACTTC.

This chain joins TRBV11-2 and TRBJ2-5, with D maybe TRBD2 (5 bases). Germline loops: CDR1 SGHAT, CDR2 FQNNGV. This CDR3 has 15 amino acids. Trimming cost V 3 bases and J 3 bases, with 14 bases left between them. The DNA of the CDR3 is TGTGCCAGCAGCTTTCGAGGGTTAAGAAAAGAGACCCAGTACTTC. Translated, it gives CASSFRGLRKETQYF.

This chain connects TRBV4-3 to TRBJ1-5; D may be TRBD1 (5 bases). The V gene lost 1 base and the J gene lost 6 bases, with 13 bases spanning the gap. Per the germline V gene, CDR1 is LGHNA and CDR2 is YSLEER. The CDR3 extends over 15 amino acids. The DNA for the CDR3 is TGCGCCAGCAGCCAAGCTATCGGGGGGGTTCAGCCCCAGCATTTT. This gives the protein CASSQAIGGVQPQHF.

This clone was seen a few times. This chain links TRBV28 with TRBJ1-1; 8 bases are a match to TRBD1. The CDR3 length is 13 residues. With V trimmed by 3 bases and J by 10 bases, 7 bases remained unmatched. From germline, CDR1 is MDHEN and CDR2 SYDVKM. The CDR3 nucleotides read TGTGCCAGCAGTTTGGTGGGAGGACAGGGAGCTTTCTTT. Protein: CASSLVGGQGAFF.

The chain has TRBV5-6 and TRBJ1-3; weak D call: TRBD1 (6 bases). Trimming removed 1 base at V and 2 bases at J, with 7 bases between. From germline, CDR1 is SGHDT and CDR2 YYEEEE. This CDR3 has 14 residues. The CDR3 nucleotides are TGTGCCAGCAGCTTGACAGGGCCTGGAAACACCATATATTTT. Protein product: CASSLTGPGNTIYF.

In regard to this clone: Other DNA sequences in the same sample also yield this CDR3. The V call is TRBV2, the J call TRBJ2-7; D is uncertain. CDR1 and CDR2 from the germline V gene are SNHLY and FYNNEI. V gave up 6 bases and J gave up 7 bases, with 13 bases separating them. The CDR3 is 12 amino acids. CDR3 amino acids: CASRLTSLEQYF. CDR3 nucleotide sequence: TGTGCCAGCAGGCTGACATCGTTGGAGCAGTACTTC.

In this sample, this clone turned up once. The chain uses TRBV27 and TRBJ1-1; D perhaps matches TRBD1 (5 bases). The germline CDR1 and CDR2 sequences are MNHEY and SMNVEV (reference sequence). Trimming removed 3 bases at V and 1 base at J, with 12 bases between. The CDR3 is 15 residues long. The CDR3 sequence is CASSFLGGKNTEAFF. DNA for the CDR3: TGTGCCAGCAGTTTTTTGGGGGGTAAGAACACTGAAGCTTTCTTT.

As concerns this clone: Mismatch with germline at one junction end may stem from a read error. CDR3 sequence (DNA): TGTTCCAGCAGCTTAGACAGGGGAAGGGGTTTCGCTGAAGCTTTCTTT. Amino acids: CSSSLDRGRGFAEAFF. The chain is built from TRBV7-9 and TRBJ1-1, with 8 nucleotides matching TRBD1. Germline CDR1 SEHNR, CDR2 FQNEAQ (reference sequence). This CDR3 has 16 amino acids.

This sequence joins TRBV5-4 and TRBJ2-7; a possible D gene is TRBD2 (6 bases). V lost 0 bases and J lost 6, with 10 bases in between. CDR1 is SGHNT and CDR2 is YYREEE in the germline V gene (reference sequence). The CDR3 is 13 amino acids. The CDR3 sequence is CASSLGRGGEQYF. CDR3 bases: TGTGCCAGCAGCTTGGGGCGGGGAGGCGAGCAGTACTTC.

This clone was detected only a few times. The CDR3 DNA follows: TGTGCCAGCAGGGTCAGGGGGTTAAAGGGATACAATGAGCAGTTCTTC. Its translation: CASRVRGLKGYNEQFF. This chain uses TRBV2 with TRBJ2-1; TRBD1 aligns across 7 bases. This CDR3 region has 16 residues. CDR1 SNHLY and CDR2 FYNNEI come from the germline V gene. J lost 4 bases, V lost 6 bases, and 12 bases had no gene match.

This clone has more than one count but fewer than ten. The chain carries TRBV28 and TRBJ2-7; perhaps TRBD1 as D (6 bases). The CDR3 consists of 14 residues. In germline, CDR1 is MDHEN, CDR2 SYDVKM. V shed 4 bases and J shed 4 bases, with 14 bases lying between them. The CDR3 spells CASSSQGWMYEQYF. In nucleotides, the CDR3 is TGTGCCAGCAGTTCTCAGGGGTGGATGTACGAGCAGTACTTC.

The chain links TRBV10-3 to TRBJ1-2; D remains unclear. With 6 bases removed from V and 6 bases from J, the gap between germline ends came to 14 bases. The CDR3 sequence is 13 residues long. In germline, CDR1 is ENHRY, CDR2 SYGVKD. Here the CDR3 reads CAISPLPANGYTF. DNA of the CDR3: TGTGCCATCAGCCCGCTGCCAGCGAATGGCTACACCTTC.

The chain combines TRBV7-9 with TRBJ2-5; 7 positions agree with TRBD1. CDR3 size: 18 residues. Trimming cost V 3 bases and J 2 bases; bases outside gene matches: 15. Germline-derived CDR1 and CDR2 are SEHNR and FQNEAQ (reference sequence). The CDR3 nucleotides are TGTGCCAGCAGCTTTAACCCGGGACAGAGAACAGTGCAAGAGACCCAGTACTTC. Translation: CASSFNPGQRTVQETQYF.

The chain recombines TRBV7-9 with TRBJ2-3; 8 bases map to TRBD2. V lost 0 bases to trimming and J lost 3 bases; unmatched junction nucleotides: 2. CDR3 length equals 15 residues. Germline V lookup: CDR1 SEHNR, CDR2 FQNEAQ (reference sequence). The CDR3 spells CASSLALAGTDTQYF. Written as DNA, the CDR3 is TGTGCCAGCAGCTTAGCTCTAGCGGGTACAGATACGCAGTATTTT.

This rearrangement joins TRBV28 to TRBJ2-5; 13 nucleotides align to TRBD2. This CDR3 is built from 17 residues. Germline lookup yields CDR1 MDHEN and CDR2 SYDVKM. V was clipped by 2 bases and J by 5 bases; unmatched bases: 8. CDR3 sequence: CASSLGLAGDEWETQYF. CDR3 coding DNA: TGTGCCAGCAGTTTAGGACTAGCGGGAGATGAATGGGAGACCCAGTACTTC.

This clone has only a few counts. The chain is built from TRBV7-9 and TRBJ2-7; 7 bases fit TRBD1. The ends lost 6 bases at V and 5 bases at J; junction bases unmatched: 4. The CDR3 is 12 amino acids. CDR1 is SEHNR and CDR2 is FQNEAQ in the germline V gene (reference sequence). The CDR3 is CASSRQGDEQYF. The CDR3 DNA is TGTGCCAGCAGTCGCCAGGGGGACGAGCAGTACTTC. The variable domain in full, with the rest retrieved from reference TRBV7-9 and TRBJ2-7, is DTGVSQNPRHKITKRGQNVTFRCDPISEHNRLYWYRQTLGQGPEFLTYFQNEAQLEKSRLLSDRFSAERPKGSFSTLEIQRTEQGDSAMYLCASSRQGDEQYFGPGTRLTVT.

The chain is built from TRBV9 and TRBJ2-5; unclear D gene. The J call may be faulty, since TRBJ2-7 better matches the DNA end. Germline lookup yields CDR1 SGDLS and CDR2 YYNGEE. The CDR3 is made up of 14 amino acids. This CDR3 is CASSVGSVTYEQYF. As DNA, the CDR3 is TGTGCCAGCAGCGTAGGTTCGGTTACCTACGAGCAGTACTTC.

This chain connects TRBV7-9 to TRBJ1-3; no definite D call. The CDR3 extends over 17 amino acids. Germline CDR1 is SEHNR and CDR2 is FQNEAQ (reference sequence). The ends were cut back, 1 base at V and 7 bases at J, with 20 bases in the middle. The CDR3 reads CASSLGSATSPGNTIYF. CDR3 bases: TGTGCCAGCAGCTTAGGTTCGGCAACGTCTCCGGGGAACACCATATATTTT.

The sample holds a few counts of this clone. The gene calls are TRBV10-3 and TRBJ2-2; 7 bases agree with TRBD1. The CDR3 has 17 amino acids. Germline CDR1 reads ENHRY; CDR2 reads SYGVKD. J was trimmed by 7 bases and V by 6 bases; bases with no gene match: 17. The CDR3 protein is CAIRATRGKQGVGELFF. CDR3 coding DNA: TGTGCCATCAGAGCGACCCGGGGCAAGCAGGGGGTCGGGGAGCTGTTTTTT.

This chain links TRBV9 with TRBJ1-6, with D perhaps TRBD1 (5 bases). Germline V lookup: CDR1 SGDLS, CDR2 YYNGEE. CDR3 size: 13 residues. V lost 2 bases and J 8 bases, leaving 8 bases between the germline ends. The CDR3 DNA sequence: TGTGCCAGCAGCGTGCAGGGCGATTCACCCCTCCACTTT. Translation: CASSVQGDSPLHF.

The chain uses TRBV27 and TRBJ2-7, with D possibly matching TRBD1 (6 bases). With 5 bases removed from V and 2 bases from J, the gap between germline ends came to 13 bases. This CDR3 is built from 14 residues. The V gene's germline CDR1 is MNHEY and CDR2 SMNVEV (reference sequence). CDR3 residues: CASSPGQSPYEQYF. The CDR3 DNA is TGTGCCAGCAGTCCCGGACAGTCGCCCTACGAGCAGTACTTC.

The rearrangement links TRBV5-1 to TRBJ2-1, with 14 bases identical to TRBD2. The V gene end was trimmed by 5 bases and the J gene end by 7 bases; junction bases not matched to a gene: 5. The CDR3 length is 15 residues. The V gene's germline CDR1 is SGHRS and CDR2 YFSETQ. CDR3 residues: CASRGTSGSGNEQFF. The CDR3 region has the DNA TGCGCCAGCAGGGGGACTAGCGGGAGTGGGAATGAGCAGTTCTTC. Full variable domain (missing parts from reference TRBV5-1 and TRBJ2-1): KAGVTQTPRYLIKTRGQQVTLSCSPISGHRSVSWYQQTPGQGLQFLFEYFSETQRNKGNFPGRFSGRQFSNSRSEMNVSTLELGDSALYLCASRGTSGSGNEQFFGPGTRLTVL.